A single sample is the source of the 23 T cell receptor beta chains below, sequenced in a study of T cells after yellow fever vaccination. TCRdb processed the 5' RACE reads anew with MiXCR; each CDR3 protein has one entry. The data hold about 240,000 distinct CDR3 sequences, with 6% to 7.5% observed a single time. Material: CD4+ T cells sorted from PBMCs, obtained 15 days after the yellow fever booster vaccination. The receptor set was obtained from a man aged 30-40 years who received the YFV17D yellow fever vaccine.

The chain couples TRBV9 to TRBJ2-2; weak D call: TRBD2 (6 bases). CDR3 size: 16 residues. CDR1 and CDR2 from the germline V gene are SGDLS and YYNGEE. Trimming stripped 3 bases from V and 2 bases from J, with 14 bases between. The CDR3 is CASSEGTRVNTGELFF. CDR3 DNA sequence: TGTGCCAGCAGCGAGGGGACTCGCGTTAACACCGGGGAGCTGTTTTTT.

Points on this clonotype: This may stem from a read error, because a much larger clone lies one nucleotide away. The chain couples TRBV5-1 to TRBJ2-2; 9 positions agree with TRBD1. The V gene's germline CDR1 is SGHRS and CDR2 YFSETQ. The CDR3 loop spans 14 amino acids. The CDR3 here is CAISADRGIGELFF. CDR3 coding DNA: TGCGCCATCAGCGCCGACAGGGGGATCGGGGAGCTGTTTTTT.

This clonotype was counted many times. V is TRBV29-1 and J is TRBJ2-2; 10 bases fit TRBD1. This CDR3 region has 14 residues. Germline CDR1 reads SQVTM; CDR2 reads ANQGSEA. J was trimmed by 4 bases and V by 5 bases; bases with no gene match: 4. This CDR3 reads CSVSTGGLTGELFF. For the CDR3, the DNA is TGCAGCGTTTCGACAGGGGGCCTCACCGGGGAGCTGTTTTTT.

This chain connects TRBV6-4 to TRBJ1-5, with D unresolved. Per germline, CDR1 MRHNA and CDR2 SNTAGT. The V gene lost 11 bases and the J gene lost 7 bases, with 3 bases spanning the gap. This CDR3 is built from 8 residues. The DNA for the CDR3 is TGTGCCCCCCAGCCCCAGCATTTT. Its translation: CAPQPQHF.

J is TRBJ1-5 and V is TRBV19; the match to TRBD1 covers 12 bases. V lost 3 bases and J lost 7; bases outside the gene matches: 13. The CDR3 has 18 residues. Germline V gene data show CDR1 as LNHDA and CDR2 as SQIVND (reference sequence). CDR3 DNA: TGTGCCAGTAGTATCCGTGGATCGGGACAGGGGGCAAGACAGCCCCAGCATTTT. Its translation is CASSIRGSGQGARQPQHF. Filled out from reference TRBV19 and TRBJ1-5, the complete variable domain reads DGGITQSPKYLFRKEGQNVTLSCEQNLNHDAMYWYRQDPGQGLRLIYYSQIVNDFQKGDIAEGYSVSREKKESFPLTVTSAQKNPTAFYLCASSIRGSGQGARQPQHFGDGTRLSIL.

The rearrangement links TRBV6-1 to TRBJ2-7; 8 bases are shared with TRBD1. The CDR3 loop spans 14 amino acids. The J segment lost 4 bases and the V segment lost 4 bases, leaving 6 bases of the junction unmatched. Germline CDR1 MNHNS, CDR2 SASEGT. The CDR3 sequence is CASSGTGSAYEQYF. The CDR3 nucleotides are TGTGCCAGCAGTGGGACAGGGTCGGCGTACGAGCAGTACTTC.

V and J are TRBV20-1 and TRBJ2-1; 11 bases map to TRBD2. J lost 4 bases, V lost 0 bases, and 8 bases had no gene match. This CDR3 region has 17 residues. CDR1 DFQATT and CDR2 SNEGSKA come from the germline V gene (reference sequence). The CDR3 region has the DNA TGCAGTGCTAGAGATCTTAGTAGCGGGAGGGCATACAATGAGCAGTTCTTC. Protein: CSARDLSSGRAYNEQFF.

Only a few counts were recorded for this clonotype. The V call is TRBV29-1, the J call TRBJ2-2; tentatively, D is TRBD1 (6 bases). V was clipped by 4 bases and J by 6 bases, with 9 bases between them. The V gene's germline CDR1 is SQVTM and CDR2 ANQGSEA. This CDR3 is built from 12 residues. The CDR3 region is CSVAGASGELFF. CDR3 nucleotides: TGCAGCGTTGCAGGGGCATCCGGGGAGCTGTTTTTT.

A few counts support this clonotype. The V gene is TRBV4-1, the J gene TRBJ2-1; 14 nucleotides agree with TRBD2. J gave up 6 bases and V 3 bases, and 1 base lay outside the gene matches. Germline lookup yields CDR1 MGHRA and CDR2 YSYEKL. This CDR3 has 15 residues. CDR3 region: CASSQGLAGANEQFF. The CDR3 DNA reads TGCGCCAGCAGCCAGGGACTAGCGGGAGCCAATGAGCAGTTCTTC.

This clonotype was recorded a few times. The rearrangement links TRBV10-2 to TRBJ2-7; the match to TRBD2 covers 10 bases. The germline V gene has CDR1 WSHSY and CDR2 SAAADI. V gave up 6 bases and J gave up 2 bases; unmatched junction bases: 1. The CDR3 spans 13 residues. CDR3 bases: TGCGCCAGCAGGACTAGCGGGCCCTACGAGCAGTACTTC. Protein: CASRTSGPYEQYF.

This clonotype has just a few counts. At one of its ends the junction is not consistent with the germline gene, which may arise from a read error. The chain combines TRBV29-1 with TRBJ2-1; unclear D gene. The CDR3 is made up of 8 amino acids. CDR1 is SQVTM and CDR2 is ANQGSEA in the germline V gene. The CDR3 DNA sequence: TGCAGCGTTGAAATGGGGTCATTC. As protein: CSVEMGSF.

This clonotype was detected ten times or more. The genes are TRBV5-1 and TRBJ2-1, with 10 bases lining up with TRBD2. With V trimmed by 4 bases and J by 6 bases, 4 bases remained unmatched. This CDR3 has 14 amino acids. From germline, CDR1 is SGHRS and CDR2 YFSETQ. DNA for the CDR3: TGCGCCAGCAGCATTAGCGGGAGGTCCAATGAGCAGTTCTTC. This gives the protein CASSISGRSNEQFF.

The V call is TRBV20-1, the J call TRBJ2-2, with 8 bases identical to TRBD1. The V gene end was trimmed by 3 bases and the J gene end by 0 bases; junction bases not matched to a gene: 6. The CDR3 spans 16 residues. CDR1 and CDR2 from the germline V gene are DFQATT and SNEGSKA (reference sequence). The CDR3, as DNA: TGCAGTGCTAGGGGACTGGACAGGGCGAACACCGGGGAGCTGTTTTTT. Its protein product is CSARGLDRANTGELFF.

This clonotype has ten or more counts. The gene calls are TRBV5-1 and TRBJ2-1, with 8 nucleotides matching TRBD2. The CDR3 contains 13 residues. V lost 6 bases to trimming and J lost 7 bases; unmatched junction nucleotides: 6. Germline V gene sequence: CDR1 SGHRS, CDR2 YFSETQ. The CDR3 coding sequence is TGCGCCAGCATACCGGGACTAGAAAATGAGCAGTTCTTC. Its protein is CASIPGLENEQFF.

This clonotype was picked up many times. The rearrangement links TRBV18 to TRBJ2-4; either TRBD1 or TRBD2 may fit D (5 bases each). V was pared by 3 bases and J by 0 bases, with 6 bases between. This CDR3 is 14 amino acids long. CDR1 and CDR2 (germline): KGHSH, LQKENI. CDR3 in DNA: TGTGCCAGCTCACCTGGGACAGCCAAAAACATTCAGTACTTC. It translates to CASSPGTAKNIQYF.

V gene TRBV29-1 combines with J gene TRBJ2-1; 9 nucleotides agree with TRBD2. Germline lookup yields CDR1 SQVTM and CDR2 ANQGSEA. The V and J ends lost 5 bases and 4 bases, in that order; junction bases with no gene match: 6. The CDR3 runs to 14 residues. CDR3 region: CSVSSSGTYNEQFF. DNA for the CDR3: TGCAGCGTTTCCTCTAGCGGGACGTACAATGAGCAGTTCTTC.

This clonotype was observed at least ten times. V gene TRBV5-5 combines with J gene TRBJ2-2; 12 bases are a match to TRBD2. V trimming: 5 bases; J trimming: 9 bases; junction bases outside the gene matches: 11. The length of the CDR3 is 16 residues. Germline loops: CDR1 SGHKS, CDR2 YYEKEE (reference sequence). The CDR3 region has the DNA TGTGCCAGCAGATCCGGGACTAGCGGGCCCCCTTGGGAGCTGTTTTTT. Translating gives CASRSGTSGPPWELFF.

The chain employs TRBV7-2 and TRBJ2-7, with 8 positions matching TRBD2. V trimming: 7 bases; J trimming: 5 bases; junction bases outside the gene matches: 16. Per germline, CDR1 SGHTA and CDR2 FQGNSA. The CDR3 runs 16 residues. CDR3 in amino acids: CASTPGAGALDDEQYF. CDR3 DNA sequence: TGTGCCAGCACCCCCGGAGCGGGAGCCCTTGACGACGAGCAGTACTTC.

This clonotype was detected many times. The rearrangement joins TRBV20-1 to TRBJ2-3, with 11 bases fitting TRBD1. Looked up from germline, CDR1 is DFQATT and CDR2 is SNEGSKA (reference sequence). V gave up 4 bases and J gave up 3 bases; unmatched junction bases: 3. This CDR3 comprises 14 residues. CDR3 DNA: TGCAGTGCTACCGGGACAGGGGGAACAGATACGCAGTATTTT. Its translation is CSATGTGGTDTQYF.

This clonotype was detected many times. The chain uses TRBV7-6 and TRBJ1-4, with unresolved D. Deletions cut 5 bases from V and 8 bases from J, with 18 bases between. The CDR3 sequence is 15 residues long. The V gene's germline CDR1 is SGHVS and CDR2 FNYEAQ. CDR3 amino acids: CASSPSGLYGEKLFF. The CDR3, as DNA: TGTGCCAGCAGCCCTTCCGGATTGTACGGCGAAAAACTGTTTTTT.

The sample holds a few counts of this clonotype. This chain uses TRBV7-9 with TRBJ1-1; D is ambiguous. Per the germline V gene, CDR1 is SEHNR and CDR2 is FQNEAQ (reference sequence). The CDR3 has 13 residues. The V gene lost 3 bases and the J gene lost 2 bases, with 7 bases spanning the gap. This CDR3 reads CASSLIENTEAFF. The CDR3 DNA is TGTGCCAGCAGCTTGATAGAAAACACTGAAGCTTTCTTT.

The sample holds a few counts of this clonotype. The V gene is TRBV20-1, the J gene TRBJ2-1; D gene unclear. Trimming took off 4 bases at V and 11 bases at J, with 15 bases between the two ends. CDR3 length: 12 residues. The V gene's germline CDR1 is DFQATT and CDR2 SNEGSKA (reference sequence). CDR3 DNA: TGCAGTGCTACCATTCACTGGCCCCAGCAGTTCTTC. This translates into CSATIHWPQQFF.

There are many counts of this clonotype. The V and J genes are TRBV5-1 and TRBJ2-5; TRBD2 matches 13 bases. The J segment lost 2 bases and the V segment lost 0 bases, leaving 4 bases of the junction unmatched. The germline gives CDR1 SGHRS, CDR2 YFSETQ. The CDR3 sequence is 17 residues long. DNA for the CDR3: TGCGCCAGCAGCTTGGCCCCGGGACTAGCGGGACAAGAGACCCAGTACTTC. Encoded protein: CASSLAPGLAGQETQYF.